One sample yielded the 14 T cell receptor beta chains listed below, sequenced in a study of CD8 T cells in Susac syndrome. RNA totalling roughly 0.45 to 1 ug underwent reverse transcription with random hexamers. TCRdb fed the immunoSEQ multiplex PCR reads into MiXCR, producing one record per CDR3 protein. There are fewer than 350,000 distinct CDR3 sequences in the sample; about 88% occur only once, and 0.18% lies in the top ten. The sequenced material came from CD8+ T cells from PBMCs. These receptors originate from a human donor with multiple sclerosis.

As concerns this clonotype: At one end the junction does not follow the germline gene, possibly because of a read error. The J gene is TRBJ2-2, the V gene TRBV7-7; TRBD2 matches at 8 bases. This CDR3 region has 18 residues. Per germline, CDR1 SSHAT and CDR2 FNYEAQ (reference sequence). CDR3 residues: CASSLDPAGVGNTGELFF. The CDR3, as DNA: TGTGCTAGCAGCTTAGATCCAGCGGGGGTCGGGAACACCGGGGAGCTGTTTTTT.

This chain uses TRBV6-2 or TRBV6-3 with TRBJ2-3; D possibly corresponds to TRBD1 (6 bases). The CDR3 loop spans 14 amino acids. V gave up 7 bases and J gave up 5 bases, with 16 bases separating them. The germline V gene encodes CDR1 MNHEY and CDR2 SVGEGT. The CDR3 coding sequence is TGTGCCAGCACCGCCAGGGGTGCGGGAGATACGCAGTATTTT. Translated, it gives CASTARGAGDTQYF.

V gene TRBV12-5 combines with J gene TRBJ1-2, with 7 bases fitting TRBD1. Looked up from germline, CDR1 is LGHNT and CDR2 is FRNRAP. The CDR3 is made up of 12 amino acids. Germline trimming cut 8 bases from V and 2 bases from J; bases unmatched to any gene: 2. In nucleotides, the CDR3 is TGTGCTAGTTGGACAGGCAACTATGGCTACACCTTC. Its protein is CASWTGNYGYTF.

The chain carries TRBV4-3 and TRBJ2-1; possible D gene TRBD2, 5 bases. Germline values: CDR1 LGHNA, CDR2 YSLEER. Between the trimmed V and J ends, which lost 2 bases and 5 bases, there was a span of 10 bases. The CDR3 has 14 amino acids. CDR3 loop: CASSQRDYDNEQFF. In DNA form, the CDR3 reads TGCGCCAGCAGCCAACGCGACTACGACAATGAGCAGTTCTTC.

The genes are TRBV7-6 and TRBJ1-2; 8 positions agree with TRBD1. J lost 8 bases, V lost 5 bases, and 4 bases had no gene match. Looked up from germline, CDR1 is SGHVS and CDR2 is FNYEAQ. The CDR3 runs 12 residues. In DNA, the CDR3 is TGTGCCAGCAGCGATGGACAGGGAGGCTACACCTTC. This codes for CASSDGQGGYTF.

This chain joins TRBV4-1 and TRBJ1-1, with D unresolved. The CDR3 is 12 amino acids. The V end lost 0 bases, the J end lost 11 bases, and 10 bases lay between the germline ends. Germline V gene data show CDR1 as MGHRA and CDR2 as YSYEKL. CDR3 DNA: TGCGCCAGCAGCCAAGATACAACTCCGGCTTTCTTT. Translating it yields CASSQDTTPAFF.

This chain joins TRBV6-5 and TRBJ2-2; TRBD2 agrees at 8 bases. V shed 4 bases, J shed 7 bases, and the junction held 2 bases outside the gene matches. There are 13 residues in the CDR3. Germline CDR1 reads MNHEY; CDR2 reads SVGAGI. The CDR3 bases are TGTGCCAGCAGTTCCACTAGCGGCGGGGAGCTGTTTTTT. This translates into CASSSTSGGELFF.

As DNA, the CDR3 is TGTGCCAGCAGTCCTACCTCGGGGGGTCTCGATTACATTCAGTACTTC. It translates to CASSPTSGGLDYIQYF. The chain combines TRBV6-2 or TRBV6-3 with TRBJ2-4; TRBD2 aligns across 7 bases. This CDR3 is built from 16 residues. Germline CDR1 MNHEY, CDR2 SVGEGT. With 5 bases clipped from V and 8 bases from J, the junction kept 15 bases outside the gene matches.

The rearrangement uses TRBV5-1 and TRBJ2-7, with 8 nucleotides matching TRBD1. Trimming removed 2 bases from V and 4 bases from J; junction bases left unmatched: 5. Germline V lookup: CDR1 SGHRS, CDR2 YFSETQ. CDR3 length: 14 residues. CDR3 residues: CASSFDTGGYEQYF. The CDR3 region has the DNA TGCGCCAGCAGCTTCGACACAGGGGGATACGAGCAGTACTTC.

The chain couples TRBV7-9 to TRBJ2-2; D ambiguous. V lost 4 bases, J lost 9 bases, and 9 bases lay in between. CDR3 length: 12 amino acids. Germline V gives CDR1 SEHNR, CDR2 FQNEAQ (reference sequence). This CDR3 reads CASSSLTRELFF. The CDR3 DNA sequence: TGTGCCAGCAGCTCTCTGACCAGGGAGCTGTTTTTT.

The CDR3, as DNA: TGTGCCAGCAGACATACAGGGAGAAGCTCCTACGAGCAGTACTTC. Translated, it gives CASRHTGRSSYEQYF. The genes are TRBV21-1 and TRBJ2-7; TRBD1, the table's D call, lacks a check against the DNA. TRBV21-1 corresponds to a pseudogene. The CDR3 has 15 residues.

V is TRBV7-2 and J is TRBJ2-3; TRBD2 agrees at 10 bases. V gave up 1 base and J gave up 2 bases; unmatched junction bases: 9. CDR1 is SGHTA, CDR2 FQGNSA, per germline. The CDR3 runs to 18 residues. CDR3 coding DNA: TGTGCCAGCAGCTTAGACCCTAGCGGGAGCGCTCTCACAGATACGCAGTATTTT. Protein: CASSLDPSGSALTDTQYF. Full variable domain (missing parts from reference TRBV7-2 and TRBJ2-3): GAGVSQSPSNKVTEKGKDVELRCDPISGHTALYWYRQSLGQGLEFLIYFQGNSAPDKSGLPSDRFSAERTGGSVSTLTIQRTQQEDSAVYLCASSLDPSGSALTDTQYFGPGTRLTVL.

The chain carries TRBV29-1 and TRBJ2-3, with TRBD1 matching 10 bases. The J segment lost 7 bases and the V segment lost 3 bases, leaving 13 bases of the junction unmatched. Per germline, CDR1 SQVTM and CDR2 ANQGSEA. CDR3 length equals 16 residues. This CDR3 reads CSVEGGDRGLPNTQYF. The DNA of the CDR3 is TGCAGCGTTGAGGGGGGGGACAGGGGCCTACCAAATACGCAGTATTTT.

The gene calls are TRBV15 and TRBJ2-1; 7 bases match TRBD1. Germline V CDR1 and CDR2: LNHNV, YYDKDF (reference sequence). V lost 0 bases and J lost 8; bases outside the gene matches: 7. The CDR3 has 15 amino acids. The CDR3 sequence: CATSRDRQGKYEQFF. In nucleotides, the CDR3 is TGTGCCACCAGCAGAGACCGACAGGGAAAATATGAGCAGTTCTTC.